The 22 T cell receptor beta chains presented below share a single source sample, sequenced in a study of yellow fever vaccine responses in identical twins. Using its own MiXCR run on the RT-PCR reads, TCRdb lists one record per CDR3 protein. The repertoire has around 4,400 distinct CDR3 sequences, over 75% of them found once; the top ten carry 2.1%. The material sequenced was T cells from blood (PBMCs), unsorted or a sorted subset (not recorded which), taken before or after yellow fever vaccination (not recorded which). The receptors here all came from a woman aged 18-35 years who received the yellow fever vaccine.

The J gene is TRBJ2-7, the V gene TRBV11-1, with D possibly TRBD1 on 6 matching bases. This CDR3 region has 13 residues. V was trimmed by 5 bases and J by 3 bases, leaving 11 bases between them. The germline gives CDR1 SGHAT, CDR2 FQDESV (reference sequence). The CDR3 protein is CASSQDRFYEQYF. In DNA, the CDR3 is TGTGCCAGCAGCCAAGACAGGTTCTACGAGCAGTACTTC.

The chain uses TRBV5-1 and TRBJ2-1; 10 bases are a match to TRBD2. Germline V CDR1 and CDR2: SGHRS, YFSETQ. The CDR3 is 16 amino acids. Unmatched junction bases numbered 6, after V lost 2 bases and J lost 4 bases. In DNA, the CDR3 is TGCGCCAGCAGCTTCTCCCTAGCGGGGGTGTACAATGAGCAGTTCTTC. Translated: CASSFSLAGVYNEQFF.

The J gene is TRBJ2-1, the V gene TRBV14; no clear D. The CDR3 covers 14 residues. Germline-derived CDR1 and CDR2 are SGHDN and FVKESK. V lost 0 bases, J lost 6 bases, and 9 bases lay in between. The chain's CDR3 is CASSQDILVNEQFF. The CDR3 DNA reads TGTGCCAGCAGCCAAGATATTCTAGTCAATGAGCAGTTCTTC.

The V call is TRBV13, the J call TRBJ2-6, with no clear D. CDR1 is PRHDT and CDR2 is FYEKMQ in the germline V gene (reference sequence). Between the trimmed V and J ends, which lost 9 bases and 0 bases, there was a span of 12 bases. The CDR3 runs to 15 residues. The CDR3 DNA sequence: TGTGCCAGATTGGGCCCCTCCTCTGGGGCCAACGTCCTGACTTTC. Protein: CARLGPSSGANVLTF.

The gene calls are TRBV4-3 and TRBJ2-2; a possible D gene is TRBD2 (5 bases). V shed 0 bases and J shed 7 bases, with 9 bases lying between them. The CDR3 has 14 residues. Germline CDR1 reads LGHNA; CDR2 reads YSLEER. The CDR3 bases are TGCGCCAGCAGCCAAGATGAGGGCCACGGGGAGCTGTTTTTT. Amino acids: CASSQDEGHGELFF.

This sequence joins TRBV11-3 and TRBJ1-4; 8 bases match TRBD1. This CDR3 has 14 amino acids. Germline CDR1 is SGHNT and CDR2 is YENEEA. Losses at the gene ends were 5 bases for V and 7 bases for J; bases not matched to a gene: 6. CDR3 sequence (DNA): TGTGCCAGCAGCCAGGACAGGGCTAGTGAAAAACTGTTTTTT. Amino acids: CASSQDRASEKLFF.

The chain combines TRBV2 with TRBJ1-2; 8 bases match TRBD1. The CDR3 has 14 residues. Trimming cost V 6 bases and J 8 bases; bases outside gene matches: 11. In germline, CDR1 is SNHLY, CDR2 FYNNEI. The CDR3 coding sequence is TGTGCCAGCAGCGATGGACAGGGCTGGCGGGGCTACACCTTC. This codes for CASSDGQGWRGYTF.

The rearrangement joins TRBV19 to TRBJ2-3; D gene unclear. This CDR3 region has 14 residues. The germline CDR1 and CDR2 sequences are LNHDA and SQIVND (reference sequence). The germline V and J ends were trimmed by 5 bases and 2 bases, with 11 bases remaining between them. CDR3 sequence reads: CASSPIGPTDTQYF. The CDR3 coding sequence is TGTGCCAGTAGTCCAATCGGGCCCACAGATACGCAGTATTTT.

This clonotype was picked up a small number of times. This chain uses TRBV28 with TRBJ1-2; tentatively, D is TRBD1 (5 bases). The CDR3 is 13 residues long. V was cut by 5 bases and J by 4 bases, with 11 bases left in between. Per germline, CDR1 MDHEN and CDR2 SYDVKM. DNA for the CDR3: TGTGCCAGCAGTCCGTCAGGGATCTATGGCTACACCTTC. Translating gives CASSPSGIYGYTF.

The CDR3 coding sequence is TGTGCTAGTGGTTCACCTTCACAGACATCTCGGCCGTTCTTC. It yields the protein CASGSPSQTSRPFF. The V and J genes are TRBV12-5 and TRBJ2-1; D ambiguous. V was cut by 4 bases and J by 15 bases, with 22 bases left in between. CDR3 length equals 14 residues. The V gene's germline CDR1 is LGHNT and CDR2 FRNRAP.

The chain uses TRBV12-3 or TRBV12-4 and TRBJ2-5, with no clear D. V shed 2 bases and J shed 0 bases, with 7 bases lying between them. The CDR3 totals 14 residues. CDR3 DNA sequence: TGTGCCAGCAGTTTAAGACTGTACCAAGAGACCCAGTACTTC. Translating it yields CASSLRLYQETQYF.

The CDR3 nucleotides read TGTGCCAGCAGCTTTCTCAGGGGGCGTTCACCCCTCCACTTT. Its translation is CASSFLRGRSPLHF. This chain uses TRBV7-2 with TRBJ1-6, with 8 bases matching TRBD1. Germline trimming cut 3 bases from V and 9 bases from J; bases unmatched to any gene: 4. CDR1 is SGHTA and CDR2 is FQGNSA in the germline V gene. The CDR3 loop spans 14 amino acids. Drawing the rest from reference TRBV7-2 and TRBJ1-6, the complete variable domain is GAGVSQSPSNKVTEKGKDVELRCDPISGHTALYWYRQSLGQGLEFLIYFQGNSAPDKSGLPSDRFSAERTGGSVSTLTIQRTQQEDSAVYLCASSFLRGRSPLHFGNGTRLTVT.

The V call is TRBV12-3 or TRBV12-4, the J call TRBJ1-1; D gene unclear. The V end lost 5 bases, the J end lost 6 bases, and 7 bases lay between the germline ends. The CDR3 has 11 amino acids. CDR3 sequence: CASSPSSEAFF. CDR3 DNA sequence: TGTGCCAGCAGTCCTTCGTCTGAAGCTTTCTTT.

The chain couples TRBV6-1 to TRBJ2-1, with 13 bases identical to TRBD2. The ends lost 6 bases at V and 4 bases at J; junction bases unmatched: 6. Germline CDR1 is MNHNS and CDR2 is SASEGT. The CDR3 runs to 16 residues. This chain's CDR3 is CASRATSGGMYNEQFF. The DNA for the CDR3 is TGTGCCAGCAGGGCGACTAGCGGGGGGATGTACAATGAGCAGTTCTTC.

This clonotype was detected only once. The chain recombines TRBV30 with TRBJ2-3, with a possible D match to TRBD2 (6 bases). The CDR3 is 15 residues long. With 1 base removed from V and 4 bases from J, the gap between germline ends came to 15 bases. From germline, CDR1 is GTSNPN and CDR2 SVGIG (reference sequence). The CDR3 DNA reads as TGTGCCTGGAGTGCCGGGAGCGGTCGGCCAGATACGCAGTATTTT. Protein: CAWSAGSGRPDTQYF.

This rearrangement joins TRBV4-1 to TRBJ1-1, with D perhaps matching TRBD1 (5 bases). CDR1 and CDR2 from the germline V gene are MGHRA and YSYEKL. Trimming pared 1 base from V and 0 bases from J, leaving 6 bases between. The length of the CDR3 is 14 residues. For the CDR3, the DNA is TGCGCCAGCAGCCAAGGGGGGGTGAACACTGAAGCTTTCTTT. Residues: CASSQGGVNTEAFF.

The chain joins TRBV10-3 to TRBJ1-3; 8 bases agree with TRBD1. Germline assignment: CDR1 ENHRY and CDR2 SYGVKD. This CDR3 is built from 12 residues. V lost 11 bases, J lost 4 bases, and 4 bases stayed unmatched. CDR3 DNA: TGTGCCGTACAGGGGGGAGGAAACACCATATATTTT. As protein: CAVQGGGNTIYF.

V and J are TRBV5-1 and TRBJ2-1; no reliable D call. Germline V gives CDR1 SGHRS, CDR2 YFSETQ. The CDR3 runs 13 residues. Trimming removed 0 bases at V and 9 bases at J, with 10 bases between. The CDR3 loop reads CASSLDYVSEQFF. Here the CDR3 DNA reads TGCGCCAGCAGCTTGGACTACGTCAGTGAGCAGTTCTTC.

CDR3 coding DNA: TGCGCCAGCAGCTTGGGGACCGTTGAAAACATTCAGTACTTC. It encodes CASSLGTVENIQYF. The chain has TRBV5-1 and TRBJ2-4; unclear D gene. V dropped 0 bases and J dropped 5 bases, with 9 bases sitting between them. Germline lookup yields CDR1 SGHRS and CDR2 YFSETQ. This CDR3 has 14 residues.

The chain employs TRBV13 and TRBJ2-7; a possible D gene is TRBD1 (6 bases). The V and J ends lost 6 bases and 3 bases respectively, with 21 bases between them. The CDR3 has 16 residues. The V gene's germline CDR1 is PRHDT and CDR2 FYEKMQ (reference sequence). CDR3 nucleotide sequence: TGTGCCAGCAGATCTACTCCGGGACATCCTTTCTACGAGCAGTACTTC. This translates into CASRSTPGHPFYEQYF.

The chain joins TRBV5-1 to TRBJ2-1; D possibly corresponds to TRBD1 (5 bases). V dropped 0 bases and J dropped 5 bases, with 9 bases sitting between them. Germline V CDR1 and CDR2: SGHRS, YFSETQ. CDR3 size: 14 residues. This chain's CDR3 is CASSLDRPNNEQFF. DNA for the CDR3: TGCGCCAGCAGCTTGGACAGGCCTAACAATGAGCAGTTCTTC.

The chain employs TRBV4-1 and TRBJ1-5, with a tentative D call TRBD1 (6 bases). V was clipped by 0 bases and J by 6 bases, with 9 bases between them. The CDR3 has 14 amino acids. Germline CDR1 reads MGHRA; CDR2 reads YSYEKL. CDR3 loop: CASSQDRGGQPQHF. The CDR3 DNA is TGCGCCAGCAGCCAAGACAGGGGTGGTCAGCCCCAGCATTTT.